This T cell receptor beta chain was recorded in a study of identical twins. This clonotype occurred a few times. TCRdb re-called the 5' RACE reads with MiXCR, one entry per CDR3 protein. The sample consists of fewer than 450,000 distinct CDR3 sequences, 9% to 10% of them appearing once. The CDR3 covers 20 residues. The trim removed 0 bases at V and 3 bases at J, leaving 17 bases unmatched. CDR1 and CDR2 from the germline V gene are LGHNA and YNFKEQ. The TCR was taken from a woman in her fifties or sixties in good health. The rearrangement joins TRBV4-2 to TRBJ2-3; 8 nucleotides align to TRBD2. The sequenced sample consisted of naive T cells sorted from blood. In DNA, the CDR3 is TGTGCCAGCAGCCAAGAAGGAACGGGAGGGCCTAATAAGATAACAGATACGCAGTATTTT. This gives the protein CASSQEGTGGPNKITDTQYF.